This T cell receptor (beta chain) was captured by sequencing in a study of control samples from healthy donors and cancer patients. Method: immunoSEQ multiplex PCR; TCRdb's copy keeps in-frame clones and lacks some. The table records a few hundred thousand clones, approximately 90% of them present only once. Specimen: PBMCs. The clonotype originates from a middle-aged man with head and neck cancer.

The CDR3 region has the DNA TGTGCCAGCAGTTACGGCTCAGGGAACATTCAGTACTTC. This gives the protein CASSYGSGNIQYF. The rearrangement links TRBV6-5 to TRBJ2-4; a weak D match, TRBD1 (5 bases). Trimming cost V 2 bases and J 7 bases, with 9 bases left between them. The CDR3 contains 13 residues. Per the germline V gene, CDR1 is MNHEY and CDR2 is SVGAGI.